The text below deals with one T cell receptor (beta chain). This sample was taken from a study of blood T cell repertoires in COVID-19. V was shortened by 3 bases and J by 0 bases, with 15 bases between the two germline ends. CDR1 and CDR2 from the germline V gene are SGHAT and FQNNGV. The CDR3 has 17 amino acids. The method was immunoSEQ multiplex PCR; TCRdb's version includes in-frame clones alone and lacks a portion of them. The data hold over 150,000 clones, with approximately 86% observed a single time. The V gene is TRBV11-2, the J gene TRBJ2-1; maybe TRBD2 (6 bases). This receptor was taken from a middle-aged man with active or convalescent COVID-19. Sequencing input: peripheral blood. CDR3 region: CASSFIAAAASYNEQFF. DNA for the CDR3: TGTGCCAGCAGCTTCATAGCGGCGGCCGCCTCCTACAATGAGCAGTTCTTC.